This passage covers 18 T cell receptor beta chains from one sample sequenced in a study of shared clonotypes between healthy human individuals. It was CD45RO-negative cells, positively selected for CCR7, that made up naive CD8 cells, with terminally differentiated effector memory CD45RA+ cells excluded. The protocol was immunoSEQ multiplex PCR, while the TCRdb copy is restricted to in-frame clones and leaves out a portion. The table lists 500,000 to 700,000 clones, about 95% of them singletons. The sequenced sample was naive CD8+ T cells sorted from blood. Receptors were obtained from a woman in her 30s in good health.

The chain combines TRBV19 with TRBJ1-5, with a possible D match to TRBD1 (5 bases). V lost 1 base, J lost 3 bases, and 10 bases lay in between. Germline V gives CDR1 LNHDA, CDR2 SQIVND (reference sequence). The CDR3 contains 15 residues. CDR3 nucleotide sequence: TGTGCCAGTAGTATAGGGGCAGGGCCCAATCAGCCCCAGCATTTT. Its protein is CASSIGAGPNQPQHF.

In this sample, this clone turned up once. Here the CDR3 DNA reads TGTGCCAGCAGCCCGACAGGGCTGGGGAGTAATTCACCCCTCCACTTT. This encodes CASSPTGLGSNSPLHF. V is TRBV7-8 and J is TRBJ1-6, with 7 bases matching TRBD1. The length of the CDR3 is 16 residues. Germline CDR1 SGHVS, CDR2 FQNEAQ. The V segment lost 5 bases and the J segment 6 bases; nucleotides outside the gene matches: 10. The whole variable domain, filled in from reference TRBV7-8 and TRBJ1-6, reads GAGVSQSPRYKVAKRGQDVALRCDPISGHVSLFWYQQALGQGPEFLTYFQNEAQLDKSGLPSDRFFAERPEGSVSTLKIQRTQQEDSAVYLCASSPTGLGSNSPLHFGNGTRLTVT.

This CDR3 is CASSLGGPPTSNNEQFF. CDR3 in DNA: TGTGCCAGCTCACTGGGGGGACCTCCCACGAGCAACAATGAGCAGTTCTTC. V usage is TRBV18 and J usage is TRBJ2-1; D might be TRBD2 (6 bases). Per the germline V gene, CDR1 is KGHSH and CDR2 is LQKENI. With 4 bases removed from V and 5 bases from J, the gap between germline ends came to 21 bases. The CDR3 runs to 17 residues.

The chain combines TRBV9 with TRBJ1-2; D gene ambiguous. V was pared by 0 bases and J by 0 bases, with 6 bases between. Germline V gene lookup returns CDR1 SGDLS and CDR2 YYNGEE. The CDR3 extends over 14 amino acids. CDR3: CASSVALANYGYTF. The CDR3 coding sequence is TGTGCCAGCAGCGTAGCATTAGCTAACTATGGCTACACCTTC.

The CDR3 region has the DNA TGTGCCAGCAGTTTATTAGAGGAACGGGATCAGCCCCAGCATTTT. Residues: CASSLLEERDQPQHF. The chain joins TRBV27 to TRBJ1-5; no clear D gene. Germline V gene lookup returns CDR1 MNHEY and CDR2 SMNVEV (reference sequence). CDR3 length equals 15 residues. The V gene lost 1 base and the J gene lost 5 bases, with 12 bases spanning the gap.

The chain links TRBV10-2 to TRBJ2-1; 7 bases are a match to TRBD2. The CDR3 consists of 19 residues. The trim removed 4 bases at V and 0 bases at J, leaving 15 bases unmatched. Germline CDR1 is WSHSY and CDR2 is SAAADI. CDR3 amino acids: CASSGSGISATSSYNEQFF. The CDR3 DNA is TGCGCCAGCAGTGGAAGCGGGATATCGGCCACGAGCTCCTACAATGAGCAGTTCTTC.

About this clone: Different DNA sequences within this sample yield the same CDR3. This sequence joins TRBV27 and TRBJ2-7; TRBD1 might be the D (5 bases). The CDR3 contains 13 residues. From germline, CDR1 is MNHEY and CDR2 SMNVEV (reference sequence). V gave up 3 bases and J gave up 5 bases, with 11 bases separating them. CDR3 amino acids: CASSFGRGHEQYF. The DNA for the CDR3 is TGTGCCAGCAGTTTCGGTAGGGGTCACGAGCAGTACTTC.

The count of this clone is one. The chain carries TRBV5-4 and TRBJ2-2, with 9 bases lining up with TRBD2. Germline V gene lookup returns CDR1 SGHNT and CDR2 YYREEE (reference sequence). Trimming at V came to 8 bases and at J to 5 bases, leaving 7 bases not matched to a gene. The CDR3 covers 14 residues. The CDR3 region has the DNA TGTGCCAGTCGGACTAGCGTGAGGACCGGGGAGCTGTTTTTT. This sequence encodes CASRTSVRTGELFF. Full variable domain (remainder filled in from reference TRBV5-4 and TRBJ2-2): ETGVTQSPTHLIKTRGQQVTLRCSSQSGHNTVSWYQQALGQGPQFIFQYYREEENGRGNFPPRFSGLQFPNYSSELNVNALELDDSALYLCASRTSVRTGELFFGEGSRLTVL.

J is TRBJ2-7 and V is TRBV27; 11 bases match TRBD2. The V gene end was trimmed by 6 bases and the J gene end by 5 bases; junction bases not matched to a gene: 6. Germline V lookup: CDR1 MNHEY, CDR2 SMNVEV (reference sequence). The CDR3 totals 14 residues. This chain's CDR3 is CASSSLAGVDEQYF. CDR3 nucleotide sequence: TGTGCCAGCAGCTCACTAGCGGGAGTAGACGAGCAGTACTTC.

This clone was counted a few times. The chain carries TRBV19 and TRBJ1-5, with D unclear. With 4 bases removed from V and 9 bases from J, the gap between germline ends came to 13 bases. CDR3 size: 13 residues. The germline V gene has CDR1 LNHDA and CDR2 SQIVND (reference sequence). The CDR3 DNA reads TGTGCCAGTAGTAATGGGCCGGCGCGGCCCCAGCATTTT. The encoded protein is CASSNGPARPQHF. Variable domain in full (rest from reference TRBV19 and TRBJ1-5): DGGITQSPKYLFRKEGQNVTLSCEQNLNHDAMYWYRQDPGQGLRLIYYSQIVNDFQKGDIAEGYSVSREKKESFPLTVTSAQKNPTAFYLCASSNGPARPQHFGDGTRLSIL.

This rearrangement joins TRBV4-2 to TRBJ2-5, with 7 nucleotides matching TRBD1. Near its end, the DNA agrees better with TRBJ2-7, so the J call may be wrong. CDR1 and CDR2 from the germline V gene are LGHNA and YNFKEQ. The CDR3 sequence is 16 residues long. CDR3 bases: TGTGCCAGCAGCCAAGAGGAAACAGGGGTGATCTACGAGCAGTACTTC. This translates into CASSQEETGVIYEQYF.

The chain combines TRBV4-1 with TRBJ1-2; 9 nucleotides agree with TRBD1. This CDR3 is built from 17 residues. CDR1 is MGHRA, CDR2 YSYEKL, per germline. Trimming took 3 bases from V and 0 from J; bases not matched to a gene: 8. CDR3 sequence: CASSHPGQGSSNYGYTF. The DNA of the CDR3 is TGCGCCAGCAGCCACCCGGGACAGGGTTCCTCTAACTATGGCTACACCTTC.

This clone was found once. This sample includes further DNA sequences coding for the same CDR3. The rearrangement uses TRBV30 and TRBJ2-3; TRBD2 might be the D (5 bases). Germline V gene data show CDR1 as GTSNPN and CDR2 as SVGIG (reference sequence). The germline V and J ends were trimmed by 5 bases and 6 bases, with 9 bases remaining between them. The length of the CDR3 is 11 residues. The CDR3 loop is CAWDRGDTQYF. In DNA form, the CDR3 reads TGTGCCTGGGATCGCGGGGATACGCAGTATTTT.

V usage is TRBV28 and J usage is TRBJ2-5; D is unclear. The J call may be wrong; the DNA end is better matched by TRBJ2-7. CDR1 MDHEN and CDR2 SYDVKM come from the germline V gene. This CDR3 is built from 13 residues. CDR3 residues: CASSLSLGGEQYF. The CDR3 DNA sequence: TGTGCCAGCAGTTTATCTCTCGGTGGCGAGCAGTACTTC.

This chain links TRBV29-1 with TRBJ2-5, with 11 bases matching TRBD2. The J call may be in error: the DNA end matches TRBJ2-7 better. CDR1 and CDR2 (germline): SQVTM, ANQGSEA. The CDR3 length is 14 residues. CDR3: CSAKLAGGSYEQYF. The CDR3 DNA reads TGCAGCGCTAAGCTAGCGGGAGGATCCTACGAGCAGTACTTC.

V is TRBV7-9 and J is TRBJ2-5, with D maybe TRBD2 (7 bases). V was pared by 8 bases and J by 3 bases, with 25 bases between. From germline, CDR1 is SEHNR and CDR2 FQNEAQ (reference sequence). The CDR3 loop spans 17 amino acids. CDR3 bases: TGTGCCAGCCATATAAGGGGGGGGTCGCTTAGTGAAGAGACCCAGTACTTC. Amino acid sequence: CASHIRGGSLSEETQYF.

V usage is TRBV7-9 and J usage is TRBJ2-7, with D hard to call. Germline values: CDR1 SEHNR, CDR2 FQNEAQ (reference sequence). CDR3 length equals 11 residues. The V end was cut by 5 bases, the J end by 7 bases, with 9 bases between. The CDR3 here is CASSRGVEQYF. Here the CDR3 DNA reads TGTGCCAGCAGCAGAGGCGTGGAGCAGTACTTC.

The V and J genes are TRBV9 and TRBJ2-7, with 9 positions matching TRBD2. V trimming: 1 base; J trimming: 7 bases; junction bases outside the gene matches: 9. Germline loops: CDR1 SGDLS, CDR2 YYNGEE. The CDR3 runs to 15 residues. The CDR3 is CASSVSGSGRVEQYF. DNA for the CDR3: TGTGCCAGCAGCGTATCCGGTAGCGGGAGAGTTGAGCAGTACTTC. The full variable domain, rest sourced from reference TRBV9 and TRBJ2-7, is DSGVTQTPKHLITATGQRVTLRCSPRSGDLSVYWYQQSLDQGLQFLIQYYNGEERAKGNILERFSAQQFPDLHSELNLSSLELGDSALYFCASSVSGSGRVEQYFGPGTRLTVT.